This T cell receptor (beta chain) came from a study of Ad26.COV2.S vaccination and SARS-CoV-2 variants. Study-wide background: Donor got 5x10^10 or 1x10^11 viral particles of Ad26.COV2.S.

Concerning this clone: Antigen specificity is unknown.

The treatment denotes: approximately 18 received Ad26.COV2.S at low or high dose, single or two shots; about 5 received placebo; per-sample allocation not given. The samples were gathered on day 63 after the first injection of vaccine or placebo. The CDR3 has 12 amino acids. Germline V gives CDR1 LGHDT, CDR2 YNNKEL (reference sequence). V was cut by 0 bases and J by 5 bases, with 4 bases left in between. General study results and limits: Breadth, reportedly substantial, characterized the spike-specific CD8+ and CD4+ T cell responses after vaccination.

The method was immunoSEQ multiplex PCR; TCRdb's version includes in-frame clones alone and lacks a portion of them. The sample shows 300,000 to 400,000 clones, about 87% of them seen only once. The sequencing used peripheral blood, collected in a trial of Ad26.COV2.S vaccine versus placebo. V is TRBV3-1 (or the pseudogene TRBV3-2) and J is TRBJ1-2, with D unclear. The receptor was isolated from a person aged 18 to 65 who received the Ad26.COV2.S COVID-19 vaccine or a placebo. The CDR3 coding sequence is TGTGCCAGCAGCCAAGAACGGTATGGCTACACCTTC. This encodes CASSQERYGYTF.